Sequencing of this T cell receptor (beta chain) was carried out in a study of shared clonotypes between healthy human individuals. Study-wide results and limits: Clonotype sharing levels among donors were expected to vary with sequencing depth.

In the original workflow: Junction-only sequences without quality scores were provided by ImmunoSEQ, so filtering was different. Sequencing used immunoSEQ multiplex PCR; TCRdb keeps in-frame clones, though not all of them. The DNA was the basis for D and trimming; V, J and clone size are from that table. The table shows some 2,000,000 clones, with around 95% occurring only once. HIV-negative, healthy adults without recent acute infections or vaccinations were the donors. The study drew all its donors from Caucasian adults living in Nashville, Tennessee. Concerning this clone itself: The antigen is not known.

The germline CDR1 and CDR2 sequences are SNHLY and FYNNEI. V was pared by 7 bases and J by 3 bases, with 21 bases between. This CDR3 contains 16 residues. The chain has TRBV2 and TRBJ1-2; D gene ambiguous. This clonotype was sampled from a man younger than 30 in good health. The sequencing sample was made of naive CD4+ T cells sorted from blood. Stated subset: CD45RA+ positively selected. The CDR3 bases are TGTGCCAGCACCCTCCGGAGAGTACCCAAGGACTATGGCTACACCTTC. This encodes CASTLRRVPKDYGYTF.